The 10 T cell receptor beta chains below come from one sample, sequenced in a study of blood T cell repertoires in COVID-19. TCRdb's table, derived via immunoSEQ multiplex PCR, lists solely in-frame clones and lacks some. The sample has 200,000 to 250,000 clones, 86% seen once; the top ten hold roughly 3%. Sequenced input: peripheral blood. The receptors here all came from a woman under 40 who had recovered from COVID-19.

V gene TRBV2 combines with J gene TRBJ1-1; no reliable D call. V was pared by 11 bases and J by 1 base, with 14 bases between. The CDR3 is 13 amino acids. Germline-derived CDR1 and CDR2 are SNHLY and FYNNEI. The CDR3 region is CAGTRMENTEAFF. The DNA for the CDR3 is TGTGCCGGAACCAGGATGGAGAACACTGAAGCTTTCTTT.

V gene TRBV19 combines with J gene TRBJ1-2, with TRBD1 matching over 8 bases. Germline CDR1 and CDR2: LNHDA and SQIVND (reference sequence). This CDR3 region has 15 residues. Unmatched junction bases numbered 12, after V lost 7 bases and J lost 5 bases. CDR3 sequence (DNA): TGTGCCAGTACTCCACAGGGGGGGACCCTATATGGCTACACCTTC. Protein: CASTPQGGTLYGYTF.

This clone was detected only a few times. This chain connects TRBV7-3 to TRBJ2-2; TRBD2 is a possible D gene (5 bases). Trimming took 5 bases from V and 6 from J, leaving 13 bases between them. The CDR3 is made up of 14 amino acids. Looked up from germline, CDR1 is SGHTA and CDR2 is FQGTGA. CDR3 in DNA: TGTGCCAGCAGCCAGGACTCACCGCCCGGGGAGCTGTTTTTT. Encoded protein: CASSQDSPPGELFF.

This rearrangement joins TRBV3-1 (or the pseudogene TRBV3-2) to TRBJ1-1, with D perhaps TRBD1 (6 bases). This CDR3 spans 14 amino acids. The ends were cut back, 4 bases at V and 1 base at J, with 10 bases in the middle. Germline-derived CDR1 and CDR2 are LGHDT and YNNKEL (reference sequence). CDR3 region: CASSPQGWNTEAFF. As DNA, the CDR3 is TGTGCCAGCAGCCCCCAGGGGTGGAACACTGAAGCTTTCTTT.

The J gene is TRBJ2-2, the V gene TRBV4-2; the D is unclear. The ends were cut back, 4 bases at V and 1 base at J, with 7 bases in the middle. Germline CDR1 and CDR2: LGHNA and YNFKEQ. This CDR3 is 14 amino acids long. CDR3 nucleotide sequence: TGTGCCAGCAGCCCCGTAGTGAACACCGGGGAGCTGTTTTTT. Residues: CASSPVVNTGELFF.

The J gene is TRBJ2-3, the V gene TRBV24-1; D perhaps matches TRBD1 (6 bases). Germline lookup yields CDR1 KGHDR and CDR2 SFDVKD. Between the trimmed V and J ends, which lost 7 bases and 2 bases, there was a span of 9 bases. There are 13 residues in the CDR3. In DNA, the CDR3 is TGTGCCACCAGCAGGGGAAACACAGATACGCAGTATTTT. It encodes CATSRGNTDTQYF.

Points on this clone: Other nucleotide sequences in the sample specify the same CDR3. The chain recombines TRBV7-2 with TRBJ2-7, with TRBD2 matching over 7 bases. CDR3 length equals 14 residues. Germline loops: CDR1 SGHTA, CDR2 FQGNSA. With 3 bases clipped from V and 2 bases from J, the junction kept 4 bases outside the gene matches. CDR3 amino acids: CASSLGGGAYEQYF. For the CDR3, the DNA is TGTGCCAGCAGCTTGGGTGGGGGGGCCTACGAGCAGTACTTC.

This chain uses TRBV5-6 with TRBJ2-7, with D uncertain. Germline-derived CDR1 and CDR2 are SGHDT and YYEEEE. The CDR3 totals 14 residues. V was pared by 2 bases and J by 2 bases, with 11 bases between. CDR3 sequence: CASSFYERTYEQYF. The CDR3 nucleotides are TGTGCCAGCAGCTTCTATGAGAGGACCTACGAGCAGTACTTC.

V gene TRBV7-9 combines with J gene TRBJ1-6, with D uncertain. V gave up 0 bases and J gave up 10 bases, with 7 bases separating them. Germline values: CDR1 SEHNR, CDR2 FQNEAQ (reference sequence). The CDR3 has 13 amino acids. The CDR3 coding sequence is TGTGCCAGCAGCTTAGCCGGTTACTCACCCCTCCACTTT. Its translation is CASSLAGYSPLHF.

The chain is built from TRBV5-1 and TRBJ2-3, with a possible D match to TRBD1 (5 bases). The CDR3 covers 15 residues. From germline, CDR1 is SGHRS and CDR2 YFSETQ. V was clipped by 0 bases and J by 6 bases, with 14 bases between them. CDR3: CASSLGRQGADTQYF. Written as DNA, the CDR3 is TGCGCCAGCAGCTTGGGGCGGCAGGGCGCGGATACGCAGTATTTT.